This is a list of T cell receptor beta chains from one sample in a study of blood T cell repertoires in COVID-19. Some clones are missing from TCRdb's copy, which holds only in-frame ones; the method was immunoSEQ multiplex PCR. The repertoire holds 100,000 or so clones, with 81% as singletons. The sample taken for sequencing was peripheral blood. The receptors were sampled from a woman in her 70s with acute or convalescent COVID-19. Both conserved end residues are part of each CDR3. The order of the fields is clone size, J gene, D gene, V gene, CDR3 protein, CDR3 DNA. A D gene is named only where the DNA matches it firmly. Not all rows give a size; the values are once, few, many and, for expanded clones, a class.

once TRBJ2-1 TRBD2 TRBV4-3 CASSRKGLAGISEQFF TGCGCCAGCAGCCGCAAAGGGTTAGCGGGAATCAGTGAGCAGTTCTTC
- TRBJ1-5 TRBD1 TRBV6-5 CASSDLTGDHQPQHF TGTGCCAGCAGCGATCTGACAGGGGACCATCAGCCCCAGCATTTT
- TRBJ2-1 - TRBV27 CASSSRGAGVSYNEQFF TGTGCCAGCAGTTCCCGGGGGGCGGGGGTCTCCTACAATGAGCAGTTCTTC
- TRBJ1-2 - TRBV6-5 CASRRQANYGYTF TGTGCCAGCAGGAGACAAGCTAACTATGGCTACACCTTC
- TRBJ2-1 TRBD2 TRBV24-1 CATRTSGRDEQFF TGTGCCACCAGGACTAGCGGGAGAGATGAGCAGTTCTTC
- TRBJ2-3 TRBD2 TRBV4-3 CASSQDFGGRSTDTQYF TGCGCCAGCAGCCAAGATTTTGGCGGGAGGAGCACAGATACGCAGTATTTT
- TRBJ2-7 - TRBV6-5 CASSRDSRYEQYF TGTGCCAGCAGCCGGGACTCCCGCTACGAGCAGTACTTC
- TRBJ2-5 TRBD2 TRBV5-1 CASSLALAGETQYF TGCGCCAGCAGCTTGGCACTAGCGGGGGAGACCCAGTACTTC
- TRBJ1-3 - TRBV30 CAWSVLSGYSGNTIYF TGTGCCTGGAGTGTACTTTCAGGCTACTCTGGAAACACCATATATTTT
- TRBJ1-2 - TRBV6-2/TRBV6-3 CASSSPGAGYTF TGTGCCAGCAGCTCGCCAGGGGCCGGCTACACCTTC
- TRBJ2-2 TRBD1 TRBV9 CASRPGQGLTGELFF TGTGCCAGCAGACCGGGACAGGGTCTCACCGGGGAGCTGTTTTTT
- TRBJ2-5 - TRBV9 CASSVTQGLLETQYF TGTGCCAGCAGTGTAACACAGGGTTTACTGGAGACCCAGTACTTC
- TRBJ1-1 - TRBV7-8 CASSLAQLGDTSEAFF TGTGCCAGCAGCTTAGCGCAGCTTGGAGACACTAGTGAAGCTTTCTTT
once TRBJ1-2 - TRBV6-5 CASSQLEGDYGYTF TGTGCCAGCAGCCAACTAGAGGGGGACTATGGCTACACCTTC
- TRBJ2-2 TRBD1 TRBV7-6 CASSPEDRGDTGELFF TGTGCCAGCAGCCCCGAGGACAGGGGAGACACCGGGGAGCTGTTTTTT
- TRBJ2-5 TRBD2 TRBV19 CASSIWTSGGARETQYF TGTGCCAGTAGTATTTGGACTAGCGGGGGGGCGAGAGAGACCCAGTACTTC
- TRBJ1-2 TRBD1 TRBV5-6 CASTPSGTGHFGGYTF TGTGCCAGCACCCCTTCCGGGACAGGACATTTCGGTGGCTACACCTTC
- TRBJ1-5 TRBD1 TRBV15 CATAGTANQPQHF TGTGCCACCGCCGGGACAGCAAATCAGCCCCAGCATTTT
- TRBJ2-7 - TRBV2 CASSWEQVSYEQYF TGTGCCAGCAGTTGGGAACAGGTTTCCTACGAGCAGTACTTC
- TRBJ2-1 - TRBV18 CASSPRNTGSYNEQFF TGTGCCAGCTCACCACGAAATACTGGCTCCTACAATGAGCAGTTCTTC
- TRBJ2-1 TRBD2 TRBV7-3 CASSSNQLAGGYNEQFF TGTGCCAGCAGCTCTAACCAACTAGCGGGAGGCTACAATGAGCAGTTCTTC
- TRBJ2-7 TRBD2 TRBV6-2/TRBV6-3 CASSPLRSGRHSYEQYF TGTGCCAGCAGTCCCCTGCGGAGCGGGAGACACTCCTACGAGCAGTACTTC
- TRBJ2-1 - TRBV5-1 CASSPGQSYNEQFF TGCGCCAGCAGCCCAGGACAGAGCTACAATGAGCAGTTCTTC